The text below deals with one T cell receptor (beta chain). This clone was picked up many times. Its antigen remains unidentified. One base away there is no much larger clone; base qualities are not given. This record belongs to a study of Ad26.COV2.S vaccination and SARS-CoV-2 variants (TCRdb year 2021). Study-level background: Donors in the vaccine arm were drawn from COV1001, a multicentre, randomized, double-blind, placebo-controlled phase I-IIa trial testing Ad26.COV2.S in healthy adults. Ad26.COV2.S was given intramuscularly at 5x10^10 or 1x10^11 viral particles, as a single shot or as two shots 56 days apart. TCRbeta repertoire sequencing served as the tool for gauging how specific and how broad the SARS-CoV-2-reactive T cell receptors were following Ad26.COV2.S vaccination. The TCR-sequenced set comprised about 32 samples: approximately 19 Ad26.COV2.S vaccine recipients, 5 placebo recipients and 8 SARS-CoV-2 convalescent individuals. Trial participants were randomized into five groups of five: low-dose or high-dose Ad26.COV2.S given once or twice, or placebo on both occasions. Blinding of investigators to trial group allocation was maintained during experiments and outcome assessment. Beyond this particular receptor, the publication reports: Substantial breadth of spike-specific CD8+ and CD4+ T cell responses was reported after vaccination. Ad26.COV2.S recipients had higher spike-specific TCR breadth than placebo recipients (P = 0.0014). According to the authors, total T cell responses may have been underestimated by the TCR breadth and depth analyses. Vaccine and placebo recipients had similar non-spike TCR breadth, a finding consistent with the vaccine containing only spike. The study was not powered for comparison of responses between vaccine doses or regimens.

The immunoSEQ Assay was used to sequence TCRbeta CDR3 regions. After extraction, genomic DNA underwent amplification by bias-controlled multiplex PCR, followed by high-throughput sequencing. Concerning the study's data processing: To quantify the absolute abundance of every unique TCRbeta CDR3 region, sequences were collapsed and filtered. T cell fraction was estimated by normalization of TCRbeta template counts to usable DNA, with usable DNA being measured through amplification of reference genes present in all nucleated cells. Repertoire TCRs were annotated as SARS-CoV-2-specific when V gene, CDR3 amino acid sequence and J gene were exactly matched to a known reactive TCR set. The reference SARS-CoV-2 TCR set was obtained from MIRA and was filtered for enrichment in COVID-19-positive ImmuneCODE repertoires, whereby public or cross-reactive TCRs were removed. Drawing on the MIRA antigens, annotated TCRs were analysed further at the level of specific ORF or position within ORF. Breadth was defined as annotated unique rearrangements over total unique productive rearrangements; depth was the summed frequency of those rearrangements. Group comparisons of TCR breadth used two-sided Wilcoxon rank-sum tests. TCRdb took this table from immuneACCESS and kept in-frame rearrangements with V and J called. Such tables lack part of the clones; where checked against another copy, unresolved V genes explain under half of the gap, and the rest is unexplained. V, J and clone size derive from that table, while D and trimming were established from the DNA sequence. This sample gives approximately 400,000 clones in total; 85% of them show up just once. The top ten hold 3% to 4% of the sample.

According to the study, the label for this sample's treatment or condition signals: 19 received Ad26.COV2.S at low or high dose, single or two shots; roughly five received placebo; per-sample allocation not given. Repertoires of vaccine and placebo recipients were sequenced from samples collected on day 63 after the first injection. In Cohort 1b, 25 or so adults aged 18-55 years were enrolled at a single site in Boston, USA, between 29 July and 7 August 2020. Ad26.COV2.S was a replication-incompetent adenovirus type 26 vector that expressed a prefusion-stabilized SARS-CoV-2 spike protein derived from the original Wuhan strain. Inclusive of the bounding cysteine and phenylalanine, the CDR3 is 15 residues long. Only the CDR3 portion is preserved as DNA: 45 bases, with reading frame beginning at the first base. CDR1 is given as GTSNPN and CDR2 as SVGIG, both from the germline V gene (reference sequence). Germline trimming: 3 bases from V, 8 bases from J; junction bases outside gene matches: 6.

The TCR sequence derives from a person between 18 and 65 years old who received the Ad26.COV2.S COVID-19 vaccine or a placebo. The chain links TRBV30 with TRBJ2-2; TRBD2 fits 13 bases in the junction. Sequences were derived from peripheral blood, sampled in a trial of Ad26.COV2.S vaccine versus placebo. The nucleotide sequence reads TGTGCCTGGAGCGGACTAGCGGGAGTTAGGGGGGAGCTGTTTTTT. This encodes CAWSGLAGVRGELFF.